This is a list of T cell receptor beta chains from one sample in a study of shared clonotypes between healthy human individuals. The protocol was immunoSEQ multiplex PCR, while the TCRdb copy is restricted to in-frame clones and leaves out a portion. The profile shows a few million clones, more than 85% of them singletons. What was sequenced was naive CD4+ T cells from PBMCs. The receptors stem from a man between 18 and 29 years old in good health. Some clones in this sample may be carry-over from other donors' samples. The CDR3 runs from the conserved cysteine through the conserved F or W. Fields, in order: V gene, J gene, clone size, D gene, CDR3 DNA, CDR3 protein. A D gene is named only where the DNA matches it firmly. Clone size is given for some rows only: seen once, a few or many times, or a class if the clone is expanded.

TRBV5-1	TRBJ1-1	.	.	TGCGCCAGCAGCGGTGGGGTGAGCACTGAAGCTTTCTTT	CASSGGVSTEAFF
TRBV10-3	TRBJ2-5	.	.	TGTGCCATCAGTGTCACGGGAACCCCACAAGAGACCCAGTACTTC	CAISVTGTPQETQYF
TRBV19	TRBJ1-1	once	.	TGTGCCAGTAGTACGGGACCAAACACTGAAGCTTTCTTT	CASSTGPNTEAFF
TRBV6-5	TRBJ1-5	few	TRBD1	TGTGCCAGCAGTGCCGACAGGGGCAATCAGCCCCAGCATTTT	CASSADRGNQPQHF
TRBV19	TRBJ1-1	.	.	TGTGCCACTGGCAGCCTCAGGACCACTGAAGCTTTCTTT	CATGSLRTTEAFF
TRBV5-4	TRBJ1-2	.	.	TGTGCCAGCAGCGTCAGCGGGGCAGGAGGCTACACCTTC	CASSVSGAGGYTF
TRBV7-2	TRBJ1-2	.	TRBD1	TGTGCCAGCAGCCCCCAGTTCTCGACAGGGTTTAACTACACCTTC	CASSPQFSTGFNYTF
TRBV7-9	TRBJ2-5	.	.	TGTGCCAGCAGGCCTGGGACTGTAGAGACCCAGTACTTC	CASRPGTVETQYF
TRBV10-1	TRBJ2-7	.	.	TGCGCCAGCAGTGAGGGGTCAGTATCATTGGGATACGAGCAGTACTTC	CASSEGSVSLGYEQYF
TRBV7-3	TRBJ2-7	.	.	TGTGCCAGCAGCTTAACTCCAGGGCGGATAGTTAGGGGGATTTTCCACGAGCAGTACTTC	CASSLTPGRIVRGIFHEQYF
TRBV27	TRBJ2-5	.	.	TGTGCCAGCAGTCCGTACCAGGGGACCCAGTACTTC	CASSPYQGTQYF
TRBV19	TRBJ1-5	.	.	TGTGCCAGTAGTATGGAGACAATTAGCAATCAGCCCCAGCATTTT	CASSMETISNQPQHF
TRBV19	TRBJ1-1	.	.	TGTGCCAGTAGTAGCGGTGGGGCCGGGGCGTTTGAAGCTTTCTTT	CASSSGGAGAFEAFF
TRBV28	TRBJ2-7	.	TRBD1	TGTGCCAGCTGGGACAGGGGCTCCTACGAGCAGTACTTC	CASWDRGSYEQYF
TRBV6-5	TRBJ1-2	.	TRBD1	TGTGCCAGCAGTAAGACAGGGTCCAACTATGGCTACACCTTC	CASSKTGSNYGYTF
TRBV5-1	TRBJ1-2	.	.	TGCGCCAGCAGCTTTTACGGTCCGGATGGCTACACCTTC	CASSFYGPDGYTF
TRBV6-5	TRBJ2-2	.	TRBD2	TGTGCCAGCGGAGCGGGAGGGAGGAACACCGGGGAGCTGTTTTTT	CASGAGGRNTGELFF
TRBV7-3	TRBJ2-1	once	.	TGTGCCAGCAGCTTAGGCCGGCGGGCCGACTCCTACAATGAGCAGTTCTTC	CASSLGRRADSYNEQFF
TRBV5-6	TRBJ2-5	.	TRBD2	TGTGCCAGCAGCCCTGGAGAGGGCGGGAGAGCACAAGAGACCCAGTACTTC	CASSPGEGGRAQETQYF
TRBV10-1	TRBJ2-5	.	.	TGCGCCAGCAGCCCTGGACAGACACCCCAGGAGACCCAGTACTTC	CASSPGQTPQETQYF
TRBV7-3	TRBJ2-1	.	.	TGTGCCAGCAGCTTAAAGGAGACAGGTCGGAATGAGCAGTTCTTC	CASSLKETGRNEQFF
TRBV6-6	TRBJ1-5	.	.	TGTGCCAGCAGTCTCACGGGGGGTCAGCCCCAGCATTTT	CASSLTGGQPQHF
TRBV29-1	TRBJ1-2	.	.	TGCAGCGTTGCTGCAGCGCACTTCTATGGCTACACCTTC	CSVAAAHFYGYTF